The 22 T cell receptor beta chains in this list originate from one sample, sequenced in a study of post-analysis software for immune sequencing data. TCR beta cDNA libraries had unique molecular identifiers. TCRdb ran MiXCR on the PCR reads and lists one entry per CDR3 protein. The sample includes over 150,000 distinct CDR3 sequences, 25% to 35% of them seen just once. Points from the study as a whole: Higher frequency in patients than in controls was seen for about five TRBV segments, with TRBV5-6, TRBV5-1 and TRBV20-1 among them.

Their antigen targets remain unknown. Source material: blood. The receptors shown here come from a girl under 18 with multiple sclerosis.

Regarding this clonotype: Given a much more abundant clone one base away, this may be a read error. The CDR3 here is CATSSDGGSRREQYF. The DNA for the CDR3 is TGCGCCACCAGCAGCGATGGCGGGAGTCGTCGCGAGCAGTACTTC. The V gene is TRBV15, the J gene TRBJ2-4; 7 nucleotides align to TRBD2. The J call may be in error: the DNA end matches TRBJ2-7 better. The V gene's germline CDR1 is LNHNV and CDR2 YYDKDF (reference sequence). This CDR3 comprises 15 residues.

This clonotype turned up a few times. V gene TRBV7-9 combines with J gene TRBJ2-5, with a possible D match to TRBD1 (5 bases). The J call is doubtful: the DNA matches TRBJ2-7 better. This CDR3 comprises 16 residues. CDR1 SEHNR and CDR2 FQNEAQ come from the germline V gene (reference sequence). This CDR3 is CASSLPGPTGNYEQYF. CDR3 DNA sequence: TGTGCCAGCAGCTTACCGGGCCCTACAGGCAACTACGAGCAGTACTTC.

The V and J genes are TRBV30 and TRBJ2-3; 8 nucleotides line up with TRBD1. This CDR3 has 14 residues. V shed 4 bases and J 2 bases; nucleotides not matched to a gene: 5. Germline V CDR1 and CDR2: GTSNPN, SVGIG (reference sequence). CDR3 in amino acids: CAWTGTGLTDTQYF. The DNA of the CDR3 is TGTGCCTGGACTGGGACAGGACTCACAGATACGCAGTATTTT.

This clonotype was counted only a few times. The chain links TRBV7-8 to TRBJ1-5, with D unresolved. The CDR3 contains 13 residues. Trimming stripped 5 bases from V and 6 bases from J, with 11 bases between. Germline-derived CDR1 and CDR2 are SGHVS and FQNEAQ. The CDR3 DNA follows: TGTGCCAGCAGCCAAGGTTCCCTTCAGCCCCAGCATTTT. It translates to CASSQGSLQPQHF.

Concerning this clonotype itself: With a much larger clone just one base away, this may be a read error. The chain has TRBV29-1 and TRBJ1-2, with D hard to call. Germline CDR1 is SQVTM and CDR2 is ANQGSEA. This CDR3 has 12 amino acids. Here the CDR3 reads CSIEGRGYGYTF. CDR3 DNA: TGCAGCATTGAAGGACGGGGCTATGGCTACACCTTC.

This clonotype was found many times. The V gene is TRBV4-1, the J gene TRBJ2-7; D unresolved. The V end lost 1 base, the J end lost 4 bases, and 14 bases lay between the germline ends. This CDR3 contains 15 residues. Germline assignment: CDR1 MGHRA and CDR2 YSYEKL. CDR3 nucleotide sequence: TGCGCCAGCAGCCAAGGACTGCCTTCAATTTACGAGCAGTACTTC. Encoded protein: CASSQGLPSIYEQYF.

This clonotype was seen repeatedly, ten times or more. This rearrangement joins TRBV6-5 to TRBJ2-4; D possibly corresponds to TRBD2 (6 bases). Trimming removed 0 bases from V and 13 bases from J, with 16 bases in between. In germline, CDR1 is MNHEY, CDR2 SVGAGI. The CDR3 contains 14 residues. The DNA of the CDR3 is TGTGCCAGCAGTTACTCCAAACAGACTAGGGGCCAGTACTTC. It codes for CASSYSKQTRGQYF.

This clonotype was seen ten or more times. The J gene is TRBJ2-5, the V gene TRBV4-1, with 11 bases identical to TRBD2. Trimming at V came to 3 bases and at J to 0 bases, leaving 9 bases not matched to a gene. Germline assignment: CDR1 MGHRA and CDR2 YSYEKL. The CDR3 consists of 18 residues. CDR3 nucleotide sequence: TGCGCCAGCAGCCATGATTTGGGACTAGCGGCCAACCAAGAGACCCAGTACTTC. This encodes CASSHDLGLAANQETQYF.

The count of this clonotype is one. A read error may account for a junction end that differs from germline. This chain joins TRBV3-1 and TRBJ2-3; D call uncertain. The CDR3 is 14 amino acids. Germline V lookup: CDR1 LGHDT, CDR2 YNNKEL (reference sequence). The CDR3, as DNA: TGTGCCAGCAGCCAAGTTTCGGTAGTGGATACGCGGTATTTT. Its protein product is CASSQVSVVDTRYF.

The J gene is TRBJ2-7, the V gene TRBV3-1; possibly TRBD1 for D (6 bases). The DNA end lines up better with TRBJ2-5; the J call may be wrong. From germline, CDR1 is LGHDT and CDR2 YNNKEL (reference sequence). The CDR3 covers 15 residues. The DNA of the CDR3 is TGTGCCAGCAGCCAAGAGGCAGGGGCCCAAGAGACCCAGTACTTC. Translated: CASSQEAGAQETQYF.

This clonotype was counted many times. The V and J genes are TRBV20-1 and TRBJ2-3; 11 bases match TRBD2. V lost 6 bases and J lost 5; bases outside the gene matches: 13. The CDR3 is 16 residues long. Germline assignment: CDR1 DFQATT and CDR2 SNEGSKA (reference sequence). CDR3 sequence reads: CSAAPSLAGVIDTQYF. The DNA for the CDR3 is TGCAGTGCGGCGCCCTCACTAGCGGGAGTGATAGATACGCAGTATTTT.

In its sample, this clonotype was seen many times. The genes are TRBV5-1 and TRBJ2-7; D possibly corresponds to TRBD1 (6 bases). CDR1 is SGHRS and CDR2 is YFSETQ in the germline V gene. This CDR3 spans 13 amino acids. V lost 4 bases to trimming and J lost 4 bases, with 12 bases between them. CDR3 nucleotide sequence: TGCGCCAGCAGCAACGGACAGCTTTACGAGCAGTACTTC. Protein: CASSNGQLYEQYF.

This clonotype was detected a few times. The rearrangement joins TRBV19 to TRBJ2-1, with TRBD2 as a possible D gene (5 bases). Germline loops: CDR1 LNHDA, CDR2 SQIVND (reference sequence). CDR3 length: 12 residues. Trimming took off 6 bases at V and 4 bases at J, with 7 bases between the two ends. The CDR3 sequence: CASSGVYNEQFF. In DNA, the CDR3 is TGTGCCAGTAGCGGGGTGTACAATGAGCAGTTCTTC.

This clonotype was detected a few times. This chain connects TRBV25-1 to TRBJ1-1, with D unclear. The germline V gene encodes CDR1 MGHDK and CDR2 SYGVNS. Trimming left V 9 bases short and J 1 base short, with 12 bases between. This CDR3 region has 13 residues. The CDR3 here is CASEKRENTEAFF. The CDR3 DNA follows: TGTGCCAGTGAGAAGAGGGAGAACACTGAAGCTTTCTTT.

The CDR3 protein is CAISERAGELFF. Here the CDR3 DNA reads TGTGCCATCAGTGAGAGGGCCGGGGAGCTGTTTTTT. This rearrangement joins TRBV10-3 to TRBJ2-2; D is ambiguous. The V gene lost 2 bases and the J gene lost 6 bases, with 4 bases spanning the gap. CDR1 is ENHRY and CDR2 is SYGVKD in the germline V gene. This CDR3 is built from 12 residues.

The chain uses TRBV5-1 and TRBJ2-2; 9 bases are shared with TRBD2. This CDR3 has 16 amino acids. V lost 4 bases to trimming and J lost 2 bases; unmatched junction nucleotides: 6. Germline V gene data show CDR1 as SGHRS and CDR2 as YFSETQ. CDR3 in DNA: TGCGCCAGCAGCCAGAAAGCGGGAGGCAACACCGGGGAGCTGTTTTTT. It codes for CASSQKAGGNTGELFF.

The genes are TRBV7-8 and TRBJ1-6; no firm D call. Trimming shortened V by 4 bases and J by 7 bases, and 8 bases separated the two germline ends. This CDR3 region has 13 residues. In germline, CDR1 is SGHVS, CDR2 FQNEAQ. The CDR3 here is CASSSGANSPLHF. CDR3 sequence (DNA): TGTGCCAGCAGCTCAGGAGCAAATTCACCCCTCCACTTT.

This clonotype occurred many times. The DNA is omitted, as the CDR3 cannot be located on it reliably, and the CDR3 follows TCRdb's listing. CDR3 sequence: CASSSSASDIYEQYF. V gene TRBV6-6 combines with J gene TRBJ2-7; the table gives TRBD2 as D, unverified against the DNA. Both ends counted, the CDR3 spans 15 residues. Germline CDR1 reads MNHNY; CDR2 reads SVGAGI (reference sequence).

Points on this clonotype: A much larger clone sits a single nucleotide away, making a read error possible. The CDR3: CAISESEAGGTQETQYF. CDR3 DNA sequence: TGTGCCATCAGTGAGTCCGAAGCGGGAGGCACCCAAGAGACCCAGTACTTC. The rearrangement uses TRBV10-3 and TRBJ2-5; 9 positions match TRBD2. The junction had 6 bases not matched to a gene; V was cut back by 0 bases and J by 1 base. Germline V CDR1 and CDR2: ENHRY, SYGVKD. This CDR3 has 17 residues.

This CDR3 is CSASLLAASYNEQYF. The CDR3 DNA reads as TGCAGTGCTAGTTTACTAGCGGCCTCCTACAATGAGCAGTACTTC. The gene calls are TRBV20-1 and TRBJ2-1; 8 bases line up with TRBD2. The DNA end lines up better with TRBJ2-7; the J call may be wrong. The CDR3 is made up of 15 amino acids. CDR1 is DFQATT, CDR2 SNEGSKA, per germline (reference sequence).

In its sample, this clonotype was seen many times. Written as DNA, the CDR3 is TGTGCCAGCAGCATAACACAGGGGGCAGGTGAGCAGTTCTTC. It specifies CASSITQGAGEQFF. The gene calls are TRBV11-1 and TRBJ2-1; 9 bases fit TRBD1. V lost 5 bases to trimming and J lost 9 bases; unmatched junction nucleotides: 8. Germline values: CDR1 SGHAT, CDR2 FQDESV (reference sequence). The length of the CDR3 is 14 residues.

Remarks on this clonotype: A read error is possible here, since a much larger clone lies one base away. This rearrangement joins TRBV12-3 or TRBV12-4 to TRBJ2-1, with D perhaps matching TRBD2 (6 bases). V was shortened by 5 bases and J by 1 base, with 9 bases between the two germline ends. This CDR3 is built from 14 residues. CDR3 coding DNA: TGTGCCAGCAGTCCGGGAGCTTCCTACAATGAGCAGTTCTTC. It translates to CASSPGASYNEQFF.